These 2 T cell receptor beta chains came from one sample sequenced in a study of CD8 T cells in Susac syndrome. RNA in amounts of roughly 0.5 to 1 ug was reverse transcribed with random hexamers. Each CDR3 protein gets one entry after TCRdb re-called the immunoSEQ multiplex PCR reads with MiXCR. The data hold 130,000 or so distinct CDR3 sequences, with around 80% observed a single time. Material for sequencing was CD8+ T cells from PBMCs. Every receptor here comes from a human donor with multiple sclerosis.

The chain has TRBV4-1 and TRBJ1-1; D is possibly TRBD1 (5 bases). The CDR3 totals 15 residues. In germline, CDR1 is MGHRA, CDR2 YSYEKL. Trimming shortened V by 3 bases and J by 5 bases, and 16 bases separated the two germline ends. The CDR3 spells CASSQLRGEQTEAFF. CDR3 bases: TGCGCCAGCAGCCAGCTGCGGGGGGAGCAGACTGAAGCTTTCTTT.

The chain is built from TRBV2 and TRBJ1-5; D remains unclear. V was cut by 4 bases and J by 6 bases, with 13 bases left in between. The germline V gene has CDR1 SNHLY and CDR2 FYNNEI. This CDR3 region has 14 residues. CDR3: CASSAPVGRQPQHF. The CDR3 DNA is TGTGCCAGCAGTGCCCCAGTTGGCCGTCAGCCCCAGCATTTT.